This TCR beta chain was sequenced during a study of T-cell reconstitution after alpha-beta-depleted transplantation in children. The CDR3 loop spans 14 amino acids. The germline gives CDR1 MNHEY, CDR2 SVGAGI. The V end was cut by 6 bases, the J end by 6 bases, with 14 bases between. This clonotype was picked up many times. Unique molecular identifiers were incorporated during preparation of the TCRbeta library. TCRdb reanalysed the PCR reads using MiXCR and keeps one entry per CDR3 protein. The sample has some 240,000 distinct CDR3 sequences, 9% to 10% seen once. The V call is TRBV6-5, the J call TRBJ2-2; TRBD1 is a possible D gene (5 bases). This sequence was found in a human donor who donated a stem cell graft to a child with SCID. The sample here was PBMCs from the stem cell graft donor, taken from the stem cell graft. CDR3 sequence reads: CASSPDSIPGELFF. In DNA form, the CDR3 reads TGTGCCAGCAGCCCTGACAGCATTCCCGGGGAGCTGTTTTTT.